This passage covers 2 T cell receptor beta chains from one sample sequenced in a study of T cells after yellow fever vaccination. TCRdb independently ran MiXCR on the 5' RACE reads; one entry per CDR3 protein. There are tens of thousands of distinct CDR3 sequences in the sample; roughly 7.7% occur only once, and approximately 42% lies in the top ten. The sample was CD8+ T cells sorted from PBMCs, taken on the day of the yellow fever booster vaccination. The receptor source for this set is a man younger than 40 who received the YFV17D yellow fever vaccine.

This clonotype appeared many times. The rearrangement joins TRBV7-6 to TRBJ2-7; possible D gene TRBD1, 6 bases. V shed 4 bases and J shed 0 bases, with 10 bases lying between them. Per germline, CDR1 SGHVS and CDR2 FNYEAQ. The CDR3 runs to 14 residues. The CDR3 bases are TGTGCCAGCAGCTCCACAGGGAGCTCCTACGAGCAGTACTTC. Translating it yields CASSSTGSSYEQYF.

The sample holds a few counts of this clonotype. The CDR3 spells CASSLFSQGHDTQYF. As DNA, the CDR3 is TGTGCCAGCAGTTTATTCTCACAGGGGCATGATACGCAGTATTTT. The V call is TRBV12-3 or TRBV12-4, the J call TRBJ2-3, with TRBD1 matching 7 bases. Trimming removed 2 bases from V and 6 bases from J; junction bases left unmatched: 8. This CDR3 is 15 amino acids long.